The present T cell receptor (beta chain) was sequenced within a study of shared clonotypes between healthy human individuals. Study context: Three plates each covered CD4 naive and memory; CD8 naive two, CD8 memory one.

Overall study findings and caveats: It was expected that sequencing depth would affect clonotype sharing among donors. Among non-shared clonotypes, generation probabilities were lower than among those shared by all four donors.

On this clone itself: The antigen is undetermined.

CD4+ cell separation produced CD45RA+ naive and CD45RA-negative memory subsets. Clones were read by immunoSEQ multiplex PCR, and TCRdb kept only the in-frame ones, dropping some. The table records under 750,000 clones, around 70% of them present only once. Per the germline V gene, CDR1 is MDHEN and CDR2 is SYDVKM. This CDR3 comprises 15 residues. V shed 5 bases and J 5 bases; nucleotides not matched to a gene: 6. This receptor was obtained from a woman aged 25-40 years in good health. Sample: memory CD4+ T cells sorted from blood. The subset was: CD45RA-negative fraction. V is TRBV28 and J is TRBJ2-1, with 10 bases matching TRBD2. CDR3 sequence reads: CASSRTSGGNNEQFF. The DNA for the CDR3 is TGTGCCAGCAGTCGGACTAGCGGAGGAAACAATGAGCAGTTCTTC.